These T cell receptor beta chains were read from a single sample in a study of CD8 T cells in ankylosing spondylitis. TCRdb reanalysed the 5' RACE reads using MiXCR and keeps one entry per CDR3 protein. The table lists almost 250,000 distinct CDR3 sequences, roughly 32% of them singletons, with approximately 4.4% in the top ten. Sequencing was done on a sample of blood, either unsorted or a sorted T cell fraction (not recorded which). The receptors originated from a male donor with ankylosing spondylitis or in good health (not recorded which). Each CDR3 is given with its conserved first and last residue. D genes are given only for firm matches. Clone size is not always given. Where it is, it says once, few, many or a class for expanded clones.

V gene	D gene	clone size	J gene	CDR3 protein	CDR3 DNA
TRBV12-3/TRBV12-4	NA	NA	TRBJ2-3	CASSSVSTDTQYF	TGTGCCAGCAGTTCAGTGAGCACAGATACGCAGTATTTT
TRBV12-3/TRBV12-4	TRBD1	NA	TRBJ1-2	CASRDPNYRGGLNGYTF	TGTGCCAGCAGGGATCCAAACTACAGGGGGGGTCTAAATGGCTACACCTTC
TRBV15	TRBD2	NA	TRBJ2-2	CATSRGGTSGSGELFF	TGTGCCACCAGCAGAGGGGGGACTAGCGGGTCCGGGGAGCTGTTTTTT
TRBV15	NA	few	TRBJ1-3	CATSNPQDSGNTIYF	TGTGCCACCAGCAATCCACAGGACTCTGGAAACACCATATATTTT
TRBV4-1	TRBD1	NA	TRBJ2-7	CASSHAGTGVYEQYF	TGCGCCAGCAGCCACGCCGGGACAGGCGTTTACGAGCAGTACTTC
TRBV12-3/TRBV12-4	NA	few	TRBJ1-1	CASSLAATGAEAFF	TGTGCCAGCAGTTTAGCGGCGACGGGGGCTGAAGCTTTCTTT
TRBV5-6	TRBD1	NA	TRBJ2-1	CASSRSRLDRGDEQFF	TGTGCCAGCAGCCGTTCCCGGCTGGACAGGGGCGATGAGCAGTTCTTC
TRBV24-1	NA	NA	TRBJ1-2	CATSDPRQKALSYTF	TGTGCCACCAGTGACCCCCGACAGAAGGCTCTGAGCTACACCTTC
TRBV29-1	TRBD1	NA	TRBJ2-7	CSVTSVTGDSYEQYF	TGCAGCGTCACGTCCGTGACAGGGGATTCCTACGAGCAGTACTTC
TRBV5-1	NA	NA	TRBJ2-2	CASSLNRVGTGELFF	TGCGCCAGCAGCTTGAACCGGGTGGGGACCGGGGAGCTGTTTTTT
TRBV12-3/TRBV12-4	NA	NA	TRBJ1-4	CASSQGANEKLFF	TGTGCCAGCAGCCAGGGTGCTAATGAAAAACTGTTTTTT
TRBV20-1	NA	few	TRBJ1-3	CSAEGNVLDTIYF	TGCAGTGCGGAGGGAAACGTCTTAGACACCATATATTTT
TRBV9	TRBD1	few	TRBJ2-7	CASSVRQGLSEQYF	TGTGCCAGCAGCGTCAGACAGGGTCTGTCCGAGCAGTACTTC
TRBV10-3	NA	NA	TRBJ2-7	CAISDPSIYEQYF	TGTGCCATCAGTGATCCGAGTATCTACGAGCAGTACTTC
TRBV6-1	NA	many	TRBJ1-5	CASTAGGSNQPQHF	TGTGCCAGCACCGCGGGGGGTAGCAATCAGCCCCAGCATTTT
TRBV28	NA	NA	TRBJ2-5	CASSLTGRSETQYF	TGTGCCAGCAGTTTGACAGGACGATCAGAGACCCAGTACTTC
TRBV20-1	NA	NA	TRBJ1-1	CSANISPSRTEAFF	TGCAGTGCCAATATCAGCCCCAGCAGGACTGAAGCTTTCTTT
TRBV30	NA	few	TRBJ1-2	CAWSVLGRGYGYTF	TGTGCCTGGAGTGTACTTGGCAGGGGATATGGCTACACCTTC
TRBV19	TRBD1	NA	TRBJ2-7	CASSRQDRAAYEQYF	TGTGCCAGTAGCCGGCAAGACAGGGCGGCCTACGAGCAGTACTTC
TRBV7-2	TRBD1	few	TRBJ2-3	CASSARQGGDTQYF	TGTGCCAGCAGCGCCCGACAGGGCGGAGATACGCAGTATTTT
TRBV19	NA	NA	TRBJ2-4	CASSPRWGLAKNIQYF	TGTGCCAGTAGTCCGCGATGGGGATTAGCCAAAAACATTCAGTACTTC
TRBV6-1	NA	few	TRBJ2-1	CASTYGGRGLREQFF	TGTGCCAGCACCTACGGGGGTCGGGGGCTGAGGGAGCAGTTCTTC
TRBV6-1	NA	few	TRBJ1-1	CASIPGQGNTEAFF	TGTGCCAGCATCCCGGGGCAGGGGAACACTGAAGCTTTCTTT
TRBV7-2	NA	NA	TRBJ1-5	CASSLLGENQPQHF	TGTGCCAGCAGCTTATTAGGTGAAAATCAGCCCCAGCATTTT
TRBV6-4	TRBD2	many	TRBJ2-3	CASSDSGGADTQYF	TGTGCCAGCAGTGACTCCGGGGGGGCAGATACGCAGTATTTT
TRBV7-2	NA	NA	TRBJ2-1	CASSLAAASSYNEQFF	TGTGCCAGCAGCTTAGCCGCTGCTAGCTCCTACAATGAGCAGTTCTTC
TRBV4-2	TRBD1	NA	TRBJ2-7	CASSRTSTGVDSYEQYF	TGTGCCAGCAGCCGCACGAGCACAGGGGTGGACTCCTACGAGCAGTACTTC
TRBV6-1	NA	NA	TRBJ2-7	CASSGRVELREQYF	TGTGCCAGCAGTGGCAGAGTTGAATTACGGGAGCAGTACTTC
TRBV29-1	NA	NA	TRBJ2-7	CSVETGTSYEQYF	TGCAGCGTTGAAACAGGAACCTCCTACGAGCAGTACTTC
TRBV6-5	NA	NA	TRBJ2-1	CASSYTTENYNEQFF	TGTGCCAGCAGTTACACCACAGAAAACTACAATGAGCAGTTCTTC
TRBV5-1	NA	NA	TRBJ2-7	CASSSGQREQYF	TGCGCCAGCAGCTCGGGACAACGGGAGCAGTACTTC
TRBV5-1	NA	many	TRBJ2-3	CASSLAGRQSLTDTQYF	TGCGCCAGCAGCTTGGCCGGCCGGCAGTCTCTCACAGATACGCAGTATTTT
TRBV7-9	NA	NA	TRBJ2-7	CASSSDTYEQYF	TGTGCCAGCAGTTCCGACACTTACGAGCAGTACTTC
TRBV6-2/TRBV6-3	NA	many	TRBJ2-5	CASSPSVAGETQYF	TGTGCCAGCAGTCCCTCGGTTGCTGGTGAGACCCAGTACTTC
TRBV9	NA	NA	TRBJ2-3	CASSDAEVWGDTQYF	TGTGCCAGCAGCGACGCGGAGGTGTGGGGAGATACGCAGTATTTT